The table lists the clone carrying this T cell receptor (beta chain) with a count of one. Its antigen is unknown. This specimen belongs to a study of cytomegalovirus exposure and HLA in healthy donors. Study-wide findings and caveats: The authors listed approximately 150 TCR beta chains as cytomegalovirus-associated.

Germline loops: CDR1 MNHEY, CDR2 SMNVEV (reference sequence). The trim removed 2 bases at V and 4 bases at J, leaving 1 base unmatched. This CDR3 contains 14 residues. Sequencing was performed with immunoSEQ multiplex PCR; in TCRdb, only in-frame clones are kept and a portion is missing. The sample consists of some 150,000 clones, 88% of them appearing once. Sequences were obtained from PBMCs. This TCR was recovered from a young man in good health and CMV-seronegative. This chain connects TRBV27 to TRBJ1-5, with TRBD1 matching 8 bases. Here the CDR3 reads CASSLQGANQPQHF. CDR3 bases: TGTGCCAGCAGTTTACAGGGGGCAAATCAGCCCCAGCATTTT.